The subject of this entry is one T cell receptor beta chain. Its antigen is not known. The sample originates from a study of cytomegalovirus exposure and HLA in healthy donors. Study-level information: In an early release, HLA-typed donors contributed tens of millions of unique TCR sequences. Study-wide results and limits: Some TCR beta chains (around 180 of them) were listed as cytomegalovirus-associated. TCR beta sequences numbering 15,000 to 20,000 were associated with HLA alleles at 0.05 false discovery rate in a later analysis.

The PCR was carried out with 60 Vbeta primers and 13 Jbeta primers. Sequenced by immunoSEQ multiplex PCR; TCRdb stores in-frame clones only, minus some. The sample has fewer than 95,000 clones, roughly 79% seen once. This receptor was obtained from a man aged 30 to 39 in good health and CMV-seronegative. Material: PBMCs.

This chain's CDR3 is CASSVGASGALDTQYF. The CDR3 nucleotides read TGTGCCAGCAGCGTAGGGGCTAGCGGTGCGCTAGATACGCAGTATTTT. The rearrangement links TRBV9 to TRBJ2-3; 7 nucleotides agree with TRBD2. Looked up from germline, CDR1 is SGDLS and CDR2 is YYNGEE. Trimming took 0 bases from V and 5 from J; bases not matched to a gene: 9. This CDR3 is built from 16 residues.